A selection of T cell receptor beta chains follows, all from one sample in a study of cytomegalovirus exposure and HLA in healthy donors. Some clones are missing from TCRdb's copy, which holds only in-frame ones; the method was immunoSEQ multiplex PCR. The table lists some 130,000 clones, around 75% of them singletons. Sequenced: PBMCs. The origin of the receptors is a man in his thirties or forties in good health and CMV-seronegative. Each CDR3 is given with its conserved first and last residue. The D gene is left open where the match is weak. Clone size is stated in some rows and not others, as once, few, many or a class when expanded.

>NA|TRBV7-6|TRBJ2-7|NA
TGTGCCAGCAGCTTAGGAGCAGGGCGCCTTGTCTACGAGCAGTACTTC
CASSLGAGRLVYEQYF
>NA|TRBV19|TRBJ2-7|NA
TGTGCCAGTAGCGACCCGGCGGGACGCGAGCAGTACTTC
CASSDPAGREQYF
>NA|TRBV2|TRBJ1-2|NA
TGTGCCAGCGGCAGGGGTGGAGGCTACACCTTC
CASGRGGGYTF
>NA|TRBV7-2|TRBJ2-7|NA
TGTGCCAGCAGCTTAGGGTCGGGGTATTTCTACGAGCAGTACTTC
CASSLGSGYFYEQYF
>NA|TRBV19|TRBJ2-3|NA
TGTGCCAGTAGTATTTCACTCGCCCCGAATGCGCAGTATTTT
CASSISLAPNAQYF
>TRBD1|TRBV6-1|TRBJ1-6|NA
TGTGCCAGCAGTTCCCAGGGGGCGGGGAATTCACCCCTCCACTTT
CASSSQGAGNSPLHF
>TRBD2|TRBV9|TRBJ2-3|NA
TGTGCCAGCAGCGGTCGGGGACTAGCAGACACAGATACGCAGTATTTT
CASSGRGLADTDTQYF
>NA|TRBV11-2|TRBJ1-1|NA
TGTGCCAGCAGCGCCGGACATTCGAACACTGAAGCTTTCTTT
CASSAGHSNTEAFF
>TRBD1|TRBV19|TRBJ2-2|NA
TGTGCCAGTAGTCCGAACAGGGGCACCGGGGAGCTGTTTTTT
CASSPNRGTGELFF
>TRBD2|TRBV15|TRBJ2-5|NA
TGTGCCACCAGCAGGTATCGGGAGGGAGAGACCCAGTACTTC
CATSRYREGETQYF
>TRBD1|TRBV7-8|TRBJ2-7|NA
TGTGCCAGCAGCTTAAGGGACAGGGGGACGAGCGAGCAGTACTTC
CASSLRDRGTSEQYF
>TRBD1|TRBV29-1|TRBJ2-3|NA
TGCAGCGTTGAGGGACAGGCCCTTCCAGATACGCAGTATTTT
CSVEGQALPDTQYF
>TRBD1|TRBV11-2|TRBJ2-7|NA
TGTGCCAGCAGCTTAGGGACAGGGGTGTACGAGCAGTACTTC
CASSLGTGVYEQYF
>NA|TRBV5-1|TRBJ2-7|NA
TGCGCCAGCAGCTTTTATCCCGAGGACTACGAGCAGTACTTC
CASSFYPEDYEQYF
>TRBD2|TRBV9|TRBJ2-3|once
TGTGCCAGCGGGGGACTAGCGCGCGGGGCAGATACGCAGTATTTT
CASGGLARGADTQYF
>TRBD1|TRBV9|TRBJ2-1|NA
TGTGCCAGCAGCGTAGACCAGGGGGATGAGCAGTTCTTC
CASSVDQGDEQFF
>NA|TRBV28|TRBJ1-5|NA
TGTGCCAGCAGTTTAACTTTAGCGGATAGCAATCAGCCCCAGCATTTT
CASSLTLADSNQPQHF
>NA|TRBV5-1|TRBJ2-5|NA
TGCGCCAGCAGCTTTGGGGGCGAGACCCAGTACTTC
CASSFGGETQYF
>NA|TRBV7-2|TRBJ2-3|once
TGTGCCAGCAGCTTAGCGATGACTAGAAGCACAGATACGCAGTATTTT
CASSLAMTRSTDTQYF
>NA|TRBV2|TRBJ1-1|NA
TGTGCCAGCAGTTCGGTGCAGGGGCTATCGTGGGAAGCTTTCTTT
CASSSVQGLSWEAFF
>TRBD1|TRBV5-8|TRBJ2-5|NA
TGTGCCAGCATCGTCTTCCGGGACAGTCGACAAGAGACCCAGTACTTC
CASIVFRDSRQETQYF
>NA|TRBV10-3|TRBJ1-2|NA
TGTGCCATCAGCGGCGGCGGAGACCGGGTCGGCTACACCTTC
CAISGGGDRVGYTF
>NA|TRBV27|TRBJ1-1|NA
TGTGCCAGCAGCAACGACGCTACAGGGAACACTGAAGCTTTCTTT
CASSNDATGNTEAFF
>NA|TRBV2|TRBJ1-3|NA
TGTGCCAGCAAGGGAGACACTGGAAACACCATATATTTT
CASKGDTGNTIYF
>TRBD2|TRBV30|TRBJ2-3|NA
TGTGCCTGGAGTGTACGGAGCGGGGGGGTTGCAGATACGCAGTATTTT
CAWSVRSGGVADTQYF
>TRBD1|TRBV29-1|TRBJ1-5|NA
TGCAGCGTTGGAATCGGCAGGGGGGTGTATCAGCCCCAGCATTTT
CSVGIGRGVYQPQHF
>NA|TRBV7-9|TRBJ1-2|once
TGTGCCAGCAGCTTCAGGGCAAGGGAAGATGGCTACACCTTC
CASSFRAREDGYTF
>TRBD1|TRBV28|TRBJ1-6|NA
TGTGCCAGCAGCGTAGGACAGGGTGATTCACCCCTCCACTTT
CASSVGQGDSPLHF
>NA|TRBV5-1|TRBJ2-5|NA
TGCGCCAGCAGCTTCGGGGGACGTGAAGAGACCCAGTACTTC
CASSFGGREETQYF
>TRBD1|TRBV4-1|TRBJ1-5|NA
TGCGCCAGCAGCCCGCGGACAGGGCTTGCTCAGCCCCAGCATTTT
CASSPRTGLAQPQHF
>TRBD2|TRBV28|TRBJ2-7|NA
TGTGCCAGCAGTCTCCCGGGGGGGCTATACGAGCAGTACTTC
CASSLPGGLYEQYF
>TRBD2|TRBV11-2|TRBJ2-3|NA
TGTGCCAGCAGCTTAGTTGGCGGGAGAGGGGATACGCAGTATTTT
CASSLVGGRGDTQYF
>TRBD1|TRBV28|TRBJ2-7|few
TGTGCCAGCAGACGGGACAGGGGGTTCCTCTACGAGCAGTACTTC
CASRRDRGFLYEQYF
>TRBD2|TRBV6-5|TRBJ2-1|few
TGTGCCAGCAGTTACGGCCTAGCGGGGGTCGAGCAGTTCTTC
CASSYGLAGVEQFF
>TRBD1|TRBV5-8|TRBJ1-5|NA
TGTGCCAGCAGCTTAGACAGGGGGCATCAGCCCCAGCATTTT
CASSLDRGHQPQHF
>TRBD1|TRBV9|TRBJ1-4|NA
TGTGCCAGCAGCGTAGTCGCGGGACAGTCTAATGAAAAACTGTTTTTT
CASSVVAGQSNEKLFF
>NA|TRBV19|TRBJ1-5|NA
TGTGCCAGTAGCAAACAGGGCTGGGTAGGCAATCAGCCCCAGCATTTT
CASSKQGWVGNQPQHF
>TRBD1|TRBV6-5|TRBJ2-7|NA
TGTGCCAGCACCAGTGGGACAGGGTTCCACGAGCAGTACTTC
CASTSGTGFHEQYF
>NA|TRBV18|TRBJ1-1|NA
TGTGCCAGCTCACCATCGCGGGGATCGGATGGAGGTTTCTTT
CASSPSRGSDGGFF
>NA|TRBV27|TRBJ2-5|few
TGTGCCAGCGGCAGGCGGGGCCAAGAGACCCAGTACTTC
CASGRRGQETQYF